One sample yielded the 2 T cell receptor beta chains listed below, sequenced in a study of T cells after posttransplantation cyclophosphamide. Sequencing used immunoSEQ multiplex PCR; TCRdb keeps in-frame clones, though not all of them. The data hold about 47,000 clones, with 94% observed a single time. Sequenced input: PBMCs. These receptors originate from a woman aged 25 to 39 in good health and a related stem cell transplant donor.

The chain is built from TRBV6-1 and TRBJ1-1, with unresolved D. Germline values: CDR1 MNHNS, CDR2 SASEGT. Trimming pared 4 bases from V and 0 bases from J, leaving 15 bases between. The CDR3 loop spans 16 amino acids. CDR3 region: CASSVEGRTMNTEAFF. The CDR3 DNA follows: TGTGCCAGCAGTGTGGAGGGCAGAACCATGAACACTGAAGCTTTCTTT.

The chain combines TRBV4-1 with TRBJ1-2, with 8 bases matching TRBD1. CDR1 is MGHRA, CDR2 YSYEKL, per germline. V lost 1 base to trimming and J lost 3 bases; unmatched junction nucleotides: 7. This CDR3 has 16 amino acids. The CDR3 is CASSQGTGQGYYGYTF. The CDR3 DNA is TGCGCCAGCAGCCAAGGAACCGGACAGGGATACTATGGCTACACCTTC.